This T cell receptor (beta chain) was identified in a study of long-term antiretroviral therapy in people with HIV (dated 2022 in TCRdb). Some background on the complete study: The earliest samples were collected about a decade before the 2015 WHO recommendation for immediate ART, when ART was typically delayed until CD4 counts fell. This retrospective serial study examined whether starting ART and sustained HIV suppression were associated with changes in the composition and diversity of the TRB repertoire in peripheral blood. Test extractions of a monoclonal T-cell line alongside under 35 polyclonal samples showed no cross-contamination during QIAcube processing. The cohort contributed fewer than 200 cryopreserved PBMC samples from 30 to 35 adults with confirmed HIV infection, collected serially over a mean of roughly 6 years (range 1-12). Of the roughly 30 participants with HIV, about a dozen were female. Overall study outcomes, separate from this receptor: Limited PBMC availability meant only the TCR beta chain was sequenced, without alpha chain pairing. Because cell numbers in pre-ART samples were limited, unsorted PBMC were profiled instead of sorted CD4+ and CD8+ T cells. The repertoire was dominated across all time points by expanded TRB clones identified before ART initiation, although this dominance was seen to fluctuate and to decrease in many PLHIV after ART. Starting ART was linked to a significant rise in TRB diversity, yet even after long-term ART the diversity remained significantly lower than in transplant donor controls. Inferences about post-ART repertoire changes are limited because no data were available on ART adherence, viral resistance or therapy changes. Narrower CDR3 length ranges were observed in HIV repertoires than in controls, and an antigen-experienced repertoire with only a slight naive shift after ART was suggested by the network structure. Samples dated from about 2003 to 2018, and the ART regimens used may be less effective than current ones.

Of note for this clone: The antigen this receptor binds is unknown. No much larger clone is present one base from it, and per-base qualities are unavailable.

The CDR3 starts with the cysteine, ends with the phenylalanine, and has 12 residues. The entry retains the CDR3 DNA only, 36 bases that are in frame from base 1. The germline V gene encodes CDR1 GTSNPN and CDR2 SVGIG (reference sequence). The junction shows trimming of 2 bases on V and 4 bases on J, plus 8 bases between the germline ends. The immunoSEQ hsTCRB v3.0 assay was used at survey level resolution to sequence the TRB variable region. A depth of about 40,000-50,000 T-cell genomes per sample was targeted for TRB sequencing. An Illumina MiSeq with a v3 150-cycle kit was used to sequence the pooled TRB libraries. As for the original processing: Repertoire analysis ran in R within a reproducible Nextflow workflow covering QC, data transformation and analysis. LymphoSeq2, an R package for exploring AIRR-Seq data, was used to implement custom analyses. A handful of samples that produced fewer than 5000 total TRB sequences were removed, so 180 or so HIV repertoires were analyzed. Among the roughly 200 retained HIV repertoires, about 60 were collected before ART initiation and approximately 130 were collected after ART initiation. Repertoires were downsampled to 5000 TRB nucleotide sequences, and summary statistics were averaged over 100 downsampling iterations. TRB sequences were retained for analysis only if CDR3 regions of at least seven amino acids were present. Diversity was assessed using a clonality score derived from Shannon entropy and using the Gini coefficient. In repertoire networks, the top 5000 CDR3 amino acid sequences were linked whenever an edit distance of one separated two sequences. For TRB CDR3 amino acid sequences, GLIPH2 was used to predict antigen specificity groups and MHC restriction. Known CMV, EBV, HIV or tissue antigen associations were flagged by matching CDR3 amino acid sequences against VDJdb and McPAS-TCR. Pre-ART, post-ART and control groups were compared with Wilcoxon signed-rank tests and Holm-Bonferroni correction. Imported from immuneACCESS, the table was reduced by TCRdb to in-frame sequences with V and J called. These copies leave out some clones; in studies compared against another copy, an unresolved V gene accounts for under half, and the cause of the remainder is not known. V, J and clone size are taken as reported in that table, and D and trimming were inferred from the DNA itself. This sample has approximately 10,000 clones in its table, and under 90% of those were observed once. The top ten constitute 20% to 25% of the sample.

Inclusion was restricted to participants for whom at least one PBMC sample before ART initiation and at least two post-ART samples were available. Every participant with HIV received treatment in the United States of America. Before DNA extraction, cryopreserved samples of roughly 1-11 million PBMC were thawed and then washed. At the time of the earliest PBMC sample for each participant with HIV, ages ranged from about 23 to 60 years. Per participant, PBMC samples came from 1-4 timepoints prior to ART initiation and 2-8 timepoints following ART initiation, for a median of 7 samples. Serial HIV viral load, CD4+ T-cell count, ART history and demographic data were obtained for every participant. A Qiagen kit on a QIAcube was used to extract genomic DNA from unsorted PBMC, with samples processed in batches of 12.

This TCR derives from a man in his fifties with HIV. The sample in question was unsorted PBMCs, obtained around 7.5 years after starting antiretroviral therapy. The rearrangement combines TRBV30 with TRBJ1-2; a confident D gene designation cannot be given. The CDR3 protein: CAWSLTSYGYTF. The nucleotides read TGTGCCTGGAGTCTTACATCCTATGGCTACACCTTC.